These 14 T cell receptor beta chains share one sample of origin, sequenced in a study of control samples from healthy donors and cancer patients. Repertoires were generated with immunoSEQ multiplex PCR, while TCRdb's copy carries only in-frame clones and drops some. The sample lists approximately 140,000 clones; around nine tenths were seen once. The material sequenced was blood. The receptors stem from a woman in her 30s in good health.

This sequence joins TRBV3-1 (or the pseudogene TRBV3-2) and TRBJ2-3, with 8 bases lining up with TRBD2. CDR3 length equals 15 residues. V lost 1 base and J lost 4; bases outside the gene matches: 4. From germline, CDR1 is LGHDT and CDR2 YNNKEL (reference sequence). The CDR3 loop reads CASSQAGRDPDTQYF. The DNA of the CDR3 is TGTGCCAGCAGCCAAGCCGGGAGGGATCCAGATACGCAGTATTTT.

The chain couples TRBV12-2 to TRBJ2-7. TRBV12-2 is listed as a pseudogene. This CDR3 spans 11 amino acids. This chain's CDR3 is CASRLRKEQYF. The DNA of the CDR3 is TGTGCAAGTCGCTTACGGAAAGAGCAGTACTTC.

The gene calls are TRBV7-3 and TRBJ1-1, with D maybe TRBD1 (6 bases). With 5 bases removed from V and 0 bases from J, the gap between germline ends came to 13 bases. The CDR3 covers 15 residues. The germline gives CDR1 SGHTA, CDR2 FQGTGA. For the CDR3, the DNA is TGTGCCAGCAGCCCAAGACAGGTGATGAACACTGAAGCTTTCTTT. This sequence encodes CASSPRQVMNTEAFF.

The chain combines TRBV29-1 with TRBJ2-7; D assignment may be TRBD1 or TRBD2 (5 bases each). This CDR3 has 11 amino acids. Germline CDR1 and CDR2: SQVTM and ANQGSEA. V shed 2 bases and J shed 7 bases, with 9 bases lying between them. CDR3 sequence reads: CSVETGQEQYF. CDR3 nucleotides: TGCAGCGTTGAAACGGGGCAGGAGCAGTACTTC.

The rearrangement uses TRBV5-1 and TRBJ1-6; no definite D call. Germline V gene lookup returns CDR1 SGHRS and CDR2 YFSETQ. This CDR3 comprises 15 residues. The ends were cut back, 0 bases at V and 7 bases at J, with 11 bases in the middle. The CDR3 spells CASSLGEAWNSPLHF. The CDR3 region has the DNA TGCGCCAGCAGCTTGGGGGAAGCATGGAATTCACCCCTCCACTTT.

V and J are TRBV11-2 and TRBJ2-7; D gene ambiguous. CDR3 length equals 14 residues. The germline gives CDR1 SGHAT, CDR2 FQNNGV. Trimming removed 5 bases at V and 3 bases at J, with 14 bases between. The CDR3 region is CASSPWGGNYEQYF. The CDR3 DNA reads as TGTGCCAGCAGCCCATGGGGTGGGAACTACGAGCAGTACTTC.

The J gene is TRBJ1-1, the V gene TRBV5-4; D not resolved. The length of the CDR3 is 12 residues. Trimming pared 3 bases from V and 4 bases from J, leaving 7 bases between. CDR1 and CDR2 (germline): SGHNT, YYREEE (reference sequence). The CDR3 sequence: CASSWVGTEAFF. CDR3 coding DNA: TGTGCCAGCAGCTGGGTGGGCACTGAAGCTTTCTTT. The full variable domain, its missing parts supplied by reference TRBV5-4 and TRBJ1-1, is ETGVTQSPTHLIKTRGQQVTLRCSSQSGHNTVSWYQQALGQGPQFIFQYYREEENGRGNFPPRFSGLQFPNYSSELNVNALELDDSALYLCASSWVGTEAFFGQGTRLTVV.

The chain employs TRBV19 and TRBJ1-1; D ambiguous. Trimming removed 5 bases at V and 1 base at J, with 8 bases between. Germline CDR1 LNHDA, CDR2 SQIVND (reference sequence). This CDR3 spans 13 amino acids. The CDR3 here is CASSWGRNTEAFF. The CDR3 bases are TGTGCCAGTAGTTGGGGAAGGAACACTGAAGCTTTCTTT.

The gene calls are TRBV3-1 (or the pseudogene TRBV3-2) and TRBJ2-3; TRBD2 matches 9 bases. Germline CDR1 reads LGHDT; CDR2 reads YNNKEL (reference sequence). The junction had 13 bases not matched to a gene; V was cut back by 6 bases and J by 6 bases. This CDR3 is built from 16 residues. Written as DNA, the CDR3 is TGTGCCAGCAGGGCAAGGAGCGGGAGGACTCGGGATACGCAGTATTTT. It codes for CASRARSGRTRDTQYF.

The chain recombines TRBV7-3 with TRBJ1-1; D is unclear. Germline V lookup: CDR1 SGHTA, CDR2 FQGTGA. CDR3 length: 13 amino acids. V was clipped by 4 bases and J by 2 bases, with 8 bases between them. CDR3 protein: CASSYGSNTEAFF. The CDR3 DNA sequence: TGTGCCAGCAGCTATGGAAGTAACACTGAAGCTTTCTTT.

The table lists this clone with a count of one. The chain combines TRBV27 with TRBJ2-6; D not resolved. The CDR3 is made up of 13 amino acids. Germline assignment: CDR1 MNHEY and CDR2 SMNVEV (reference sequence). The V and J ends lost 7 bases and 1 base respectively, with 5 bases between them. The CDR3, as DNA: TGTGCCAGCACCCCTTCTGGGGCCAACGTCCTGACTTTC. Translation: CASTPSGANVLTF. Based on the CDR3 plus reference TRBV27 and TRBJ2-6, the full variable domain is EAQVTQNPRYLITVTGKKLTVTCSQNMNHEYMSWYRQDPGLGLRQIYYSMNVEVTDKGDVPEGYKVSRKEKRNFPLILESPSPNQTSLYFCASTPSGANVLTFGAGSRLTVL.

A note on this clone: A junction end diverges from the germline sequence, so it may reflect a read error. The V and J genes are TRBV6-1 and TRBJ2-7; 8 nucleotides line up with TRBD2. This CDR3 spans 15 amino acids. In germline, CDR1 is MNHNS, CDR2 SASEGT. The CDR3 sequence is CASSQASGSSYEQYF. The CDR3 DNA is TGTGCCAGCAGTCAAGCCAGCGGGAGCTCCTACGAGCAGTACTTC.

The DNA for the CDR3 is TGTGCCAGCAGTTACTCGGGAGGGAGTAGCAATCAGCCCCAGCATTTT. Amino acids: CASSYSGGSSNQPQHF. The chain has TRBV6-5 and TRBJ1-5; D remains ambiguous. The CDR3 is 16 residues long. Between the trimmed V and J ends, which lost 0 bases and 0 bases, there was a span of 9 bases. The V gene's germline CDR1 is MNHEY and CDR2 SVGAGI.

The rearrangement joins TRBV15 to TRBJ2-1; D unclear. The CDR3 runs 15 residues. The germline CDR1 and CDR2 sequences are LNHNV and YYDKDF (reference sequence). V was pared by 1 base and J by 8 bases, with 15 bases between. The CDR3 nucleotides read TGTGCCACCAGCAGAGTTCCCCCTCCTAGTGATGAGCAGTTCTTC. As protein: CATSRVPPPSDEQFF.